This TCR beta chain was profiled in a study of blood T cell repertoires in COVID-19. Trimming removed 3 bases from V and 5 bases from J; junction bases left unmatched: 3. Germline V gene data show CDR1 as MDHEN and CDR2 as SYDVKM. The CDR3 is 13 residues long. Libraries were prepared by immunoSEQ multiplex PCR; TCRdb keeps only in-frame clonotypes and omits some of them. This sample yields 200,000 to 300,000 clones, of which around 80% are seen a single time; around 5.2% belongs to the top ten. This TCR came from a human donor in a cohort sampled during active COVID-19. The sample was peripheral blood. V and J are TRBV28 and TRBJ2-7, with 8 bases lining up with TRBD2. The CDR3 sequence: CASSLAGGNEQYF. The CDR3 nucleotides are TGTGCCAGCAGTTTGGCGGGAGGCAACGAGCAGTACTTC.